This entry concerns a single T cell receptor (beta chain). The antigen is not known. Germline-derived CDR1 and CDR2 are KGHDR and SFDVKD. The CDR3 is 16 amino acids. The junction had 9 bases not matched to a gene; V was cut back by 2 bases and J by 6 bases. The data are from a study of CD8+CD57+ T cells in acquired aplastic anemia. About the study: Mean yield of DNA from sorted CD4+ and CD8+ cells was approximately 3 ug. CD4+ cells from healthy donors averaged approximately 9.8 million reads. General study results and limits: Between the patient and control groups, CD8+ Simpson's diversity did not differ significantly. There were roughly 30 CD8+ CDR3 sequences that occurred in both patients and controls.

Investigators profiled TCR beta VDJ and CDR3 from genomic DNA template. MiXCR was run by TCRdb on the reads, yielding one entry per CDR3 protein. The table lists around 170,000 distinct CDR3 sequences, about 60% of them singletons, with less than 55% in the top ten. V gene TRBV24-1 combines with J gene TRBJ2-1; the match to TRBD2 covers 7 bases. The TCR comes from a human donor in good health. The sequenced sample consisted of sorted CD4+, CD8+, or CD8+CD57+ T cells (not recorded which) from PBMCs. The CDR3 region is CATSDSGWGGSNEQFF. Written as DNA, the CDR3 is TGTGCCACCAGTGATTCAGGGTGGGGGGGGTCCAATGAGCAGTTCTTC.